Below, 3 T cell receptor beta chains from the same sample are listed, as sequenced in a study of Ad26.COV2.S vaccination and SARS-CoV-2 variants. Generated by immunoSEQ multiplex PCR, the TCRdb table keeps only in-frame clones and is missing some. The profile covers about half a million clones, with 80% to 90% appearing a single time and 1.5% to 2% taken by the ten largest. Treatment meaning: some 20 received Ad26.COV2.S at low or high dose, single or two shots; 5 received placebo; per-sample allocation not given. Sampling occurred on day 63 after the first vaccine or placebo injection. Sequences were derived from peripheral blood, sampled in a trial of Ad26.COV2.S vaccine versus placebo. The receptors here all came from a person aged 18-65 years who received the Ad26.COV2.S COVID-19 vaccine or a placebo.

The CDR3 nucleotides are TGTGCCAGCAGTTTATATCGGAATTCACCCCTCCACTTT. Its translation: CASSLYRNSPLHF. This chain connects TRBV27 to TRBJ1-6; D not certain. V was clipped by 1 base and J by 7 bases, with 5 bases between them. This CDR3 has 13 residues. The V gene's germline CDR1 is MNHEY and CDR2 SMNVEV (reference sequence).

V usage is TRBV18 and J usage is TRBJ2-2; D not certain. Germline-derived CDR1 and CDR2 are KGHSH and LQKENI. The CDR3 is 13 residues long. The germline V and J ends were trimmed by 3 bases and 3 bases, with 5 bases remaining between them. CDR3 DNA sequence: TGTGCCAGCTCACCGATGGACACCGGGGAGCTGTTTTTT. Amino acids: CASSPMDTGELFF.

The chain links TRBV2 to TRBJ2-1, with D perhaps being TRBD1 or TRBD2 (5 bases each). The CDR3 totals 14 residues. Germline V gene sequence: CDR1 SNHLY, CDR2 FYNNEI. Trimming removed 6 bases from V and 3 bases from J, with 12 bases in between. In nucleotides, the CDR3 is TGTGCCAGCAGCCGCCGGGACGTCTACAATGAGCAGTTCTTC. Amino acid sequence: CASSRRDVYNEQFF.